This T cell receptor (beta chain) is from a study of T cell repertoires in cytomegalovirus infection. Study-level background: Matching HLA type, along with CMV infection, was indicated by public TCR beta signatures.

Germline V gene lookup returns CDR1 SGHTA and CDR2 FQGNSA. The V end lost 7 bases, the J end lost 7 bases, and 10 bases lay between the germline ends. The CDR3 runs to 11 residues. In TCRdb, the reads were re-called with MiXCR into one record per CDR3 protein. The data contain roughly 69,000 distinct CDR3 sequences, around 20% of them singletons. This clonotype has a handful of counts. Its antigen is still unknown. General observations from the study: Accumulated public TCR beta family frequency recognized individuals carrying CMV together with the relevant HLA.

This TCR was sampled from a human donor in good health (CMV status not recorded). Some clones in this sample may be carry-over from other donors' samples. This specimen consisted of CD8+ T cells from cultured PBMCs, obtained from culture after CMV antigen stimulation. V gene TRBV7-2 combines with J gene TRBJ1-2; the D is unclear. The CDR3 region is CASTGLSGYTF. The CDR3 nucleotides are TGTGCCAGCACGGGGTTGAGTGGCTACACCTTC.